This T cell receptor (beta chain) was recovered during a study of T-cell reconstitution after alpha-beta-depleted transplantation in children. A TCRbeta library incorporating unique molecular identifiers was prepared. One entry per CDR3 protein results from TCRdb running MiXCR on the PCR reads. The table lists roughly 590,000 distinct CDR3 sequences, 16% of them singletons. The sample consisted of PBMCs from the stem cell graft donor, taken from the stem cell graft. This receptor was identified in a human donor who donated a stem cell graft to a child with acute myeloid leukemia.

Here the CDR3 reads CSARVGTSGGIYYNEQFF. CDR3 DNA: TGCAGTGCTAGAGTGGGGACTAGCGGGGGGATATATTACAATGAGCAGTTCTTC. The chain is built from TRBV20-1 and TRBJ2-1; 15 positions match TRBD2. Germline lookup yields CDR1 DFQATT and CDR2 SNEGSKA (reference sequence). V lost 1 base, J lost 4 bases, and 8 bases stayed unmatched. The CDR3 has 18 residues.